These T cell receptor beta chains were read from a single sample in a study of type 1 and type 2 diabetes patients. TCRdb re-called the multiplex PCR reads through MiXCR, storing one row per CDR3 protein. There are about 250,000 distinct CDR3 sequences in the sample; over 45% occur only once, and about 13% lies in the top ten. The sequenced sample consisted of peripheral blood mononuclear cells (PBMCs). All receptors derive from a man aged 18 to 29 with type 2 diabetes. CDR3s include the opening cysteine and the closing phenylalanine or tryptophan. Each record gives: CDR3 DNA, CDR3 protein, clone size, J gene, V gene, D gene. The D gene is left open where the match is weak. Rows may omit the clone size; those that give it use once, few, many or a size class.

cdr3_nt: TGTGCCAGCTCACCGACGGGATCGTACTACGAGCAGTACTTC; cdr3_aa: CASSPTGSYYEQYF; clone_size: few; j_call: TRBJ2-7; v_call: TRBV18; d_call: NA
cdr3_nt: TGCAGTGCTAGCCCCCGTGCAGGGAGGGAGCCCCAGCATTTT; cdr3_aa: CSASPRAGREPQHF; clone_size: NA; j_call: TRBJ1-5; v_call: TRBV20-1; d_call: NA
cdr3_nt: TGTGCCAGCACGTCCGGGACAGGGAGTATCCTCCTAAATGAGCAGTTCTTC; cdr3_aa: CASTSGTGSILLNEQFF; clone_size: NA; j_call: TRBJ2-1; v_call: TRBV28; d_call: TRBD1
cdr3_nt: TGCAGCGTTGAAGATCAGGCGGGATCGGATGGCTACACCTTC; cdr3_aa: CSVEDQAGSDGYTF; clone_size: few; j_call: TRBJ1-2; v_call: TRBV29-1; d_call: NA
cdr3_nt: TGTGCCAGCAGCCAAGATCCGTTAAGGACAGAGGATTCACCCCTCCACTTT; cdr3_aa: CASSQDPLRTEDSPLHF; clone_size: NA; j_call: TRBJ1-6; v_call: TRBV4-2; d_call: NA
cdr3_nt: TGCGCCAGCAGTCATAATCTTCCAGGTAGGGTGGCGGGCCTTTACGGGCAGTACTTC; cdr3_aa: CASSHNLPGRVAGLYGQYF; clone_size: NA; j_call: TRBJ2-7; v_call: TRBV10-2; d_call: NA
cdr3_nt: TGTGCCAGCTCACCACCGGAAGGAGAGACCCAGTACTTC; cdr3_aa: CASSPPEGETQYF; clone_size: NA; j_call: TRBJ2-5; v_call: TRBV18; d_call: NA
cdr3_nt: TGTGCCTGGAGTGCCAGACAGGCACAACTGTTTTTT; cdr3_aa: CAWSARQAQLFF; clone_size: NA; j_call: TRBJ1-4; v_call: TRBV30; d_call: NA
cdr3_nt: TGTGCCAGCAAGGCGGGGTCAGATACGCAGTATTTT; cdr3_aa: CASKAGSDTQYF; clone_size: NA; j_call: TRBJ2-3; v_call: TRBV2; d_call: NA
cdr3_nt: TGTGCCAGCAGTGTGCGGTTCACTGAAGCTTTCTTT; cdr3_aa: CASSVRFTEAFF; clone_size: many; j_call: TRBJ1-1; v_call: TRBV2; d_call: NA
cdr3_nt: TGTGCCAGCGACCTGCGTGGCCAAACAGGGAATGGCTACACCTTC; cdr3_aa: CASDLRGQTGNGYTF; clone_size: NA; j_call: TRBJ1-2; v_call: TRBV7-3; d_call: NA
cdr3_nt: TGTGCCAGCAGCCAACACGGGACACCCCGGGGGATTCAGTACTTC; cdr3_aa: CASSQHGTPRGIQYF; clone_size: NA; j_call: TRBJ2-7; v_call: TRBV14; d_call: NA
cdr3_nt: TGTGCCAGCAGCTATACCGGGACGTGGACTGAAGCTTTCTTT; cdr3_aa: CASSYTGTWTEAFF; clone_size: few; j_call: TRBJ1-1; v_call: TRBV7-2; d_call: NA
cdr3_nt: TGTGCCAGCAGCTTGACCCAGGGGGCCGTAGGAAACACCATATATTTT; cdr3_aa: CASSLTQGAVGNTIYF; clone_size: NA; j_call: TRBJ1-3; v_call: TRBV7-6; d_call: TRBD1
cdr3_nt: TGTGCCAGCAGCTCCACAGGGAAGGACACCGGGGAGCTGTTTTTT; cdr3_aa: CASSSTGKDTGELFF; clone_size: NA; j_call: TRBJ2-2; v_call: TRBV7-8; d_call: NA
cdr3_nt: TGTGCCAGCAGACCGACAGCGGGGAACTATGGCTACACCTTC; cdr3_aa: CASRPTAGNYGYTF; clone_size: NA; j_call: TRBJ1-2; v_call: TRBV7-3; d_call: NA
cdr3_nt: TGTGCCAGCAGCTTAGTAGGCAGGGTGAGCACCGGGGAGCTGTTTTTT; cdr3_aa: CASSLVGRVSTGELFF; clone_size: NA; j_call: TRBJ2-2; v_call: TRBV11-2; d_call: NA
cdr3_nt: TGTGCCAGCAGTTCCGGACTAGCGGGGAGTACACAGTATTTT; cdr3_aa: CASSSGLAGSTQYF; clone_size: few; j_call: TRBJ2-3; v_call: TRBV14; d_call: TRBD2
cdr3_nt: TGTGCCAGTAGTATAGATATCGGCAGGGGGCCGGATCAGCCCCAGCATTTT; cdr3_aa: CASSIDIGRGPDQPQHF; clone_size: NA; j_call: TRBJ1-5; v_call: TRBV19; d_call: TRBD1
cdr3_nt: TGTGCCAGCAGCTTAGACTGGTTTCGTGGAAGGGATGGCTACACCTTC; cdr3_aa: CASSLDWFRGRDGYTF; clone_size: NA; j_call: TRBJ1-2; v_call: TRBV7-2; d_call: NA
cdr3_nt: TGTGCCAGCAGTTTCACTGGACGGTACAATGAAAAACTGTTTTTT; cdr3_aa: CASSFTGRYNEKLFF; clone_size: few; j_call: TRBJ1-4; v_call: TRBV12-3/TRBV12-4; d_call: NA
cdr3_nt: TGTGCCACCGGAGGGGGGGATACGCAGTATTTT; cdr3_aa: CATGGGDTQYF; clone_size: NA; j_call: TRBJ2-3; v_call: TRBV6-5; d_call: NA
cdr3_nt: TGTGCCAGCAGTTTCGGGACTAGCGGTCTTGCGACCCAGTACTTC; cdr3_aa: CASSFGTSGLATQYF; clone_size: many; j_call: TRBJ2-5; v_call: TRBV12-3/TRBV12-4; d_call: TRBD2
cdr3_nt: TGTGCCAGCAGTGATACTAGCGGGACCTACAATGAGCAGTTCTTC; cdr3_aa: CASSDTSGTYNEQFF; clone_size: few; j_call: TRBJ2-1; v_call: TRBV2; d_call: TRBD2